These T cell receptor beta chains were read from a single sample in a study of T cell changes during pregnancy in multiple sclerosis. The assay was immunoSEQ multiplex PCR, and TCRdb's table has in-frame clones only and misses some. This table holds 22,000 or so clones, roughly 92% found once. Sequences were derived from CD4+ T cells from peripheral blood mononuclear cells, sampled after pregnancy. The receptors stem from a female donor in good health, enrolled as a control in a pregnancy study. CDR3s include the opening cysteine and the closing phenylalanine or tryptophan. Fields, in order: clone size, D gene, J gene, V gene, CDR3 protein, CDR3 DNA. D genes are given only for firm matches. Only some rows state a clone size, as once, few, many or a class for expanded clones.

-	-	TRBJ2-2	TRBV4-1	CASSLQEGSNTGELFF	TGCGCCAGCAGCCTCCAGGAGGGGTCGAACACCGGGGAGCTGTTTTTT
-	TRBD2	TRBJ2-3	TRBV9	CASSGTSVPTDTQYF	TGTGCCAGCAGCGGTACTAGCGTGCCCACAGATACGCAGTATTTT
-	TRBD1	TRBJ2-4	TRBV4-1	CASSLERTGTAKNIQYF	TGCGCCAGCAGCCTAGAAAGGACAGGGACTGCCAAAAACATTCAGTACTTC
-	TRBD2	TRBJ2-5	TRBV16	CASSQWLLAGGETQYF	TGTGCCAGCAGCCAATGGTTACTAGCGGGAGGAGAGACCCAGTACTTC
-	-	TRBJ2-1	TRBV11-2	CASSLRGASSYNEQFF	TGTGCCAGCAGCCTCCGGGGAGCTAGCTCCTACAATGAGCAGTTCTTC
-	-	TRBJ2-7	TRBV25-1	CASSADKSGLLAEQYF	TGTGCCAGCAGTGCAGACAAGAGCGGGCTCCTGGCCGAGCAGTACTTC
-	TRBD2	TRBJ2-7	TRBV30	CAWSAGGPGQYF	TGTGCCTGGAGTGCGGGAGGGCCGGGGCAGTACTTC
-	-	TRBJ2-7	TRBV6-5	CASSYARGNYEQYF	TGTGCCAGCAGTTACGCACGGGGAAACTACGAGCAGTACTTC
-	-	TRBJ2-1	TRBV30	CAWDIGNEQFF	TGTGCCTGGGACATTGGCAATGAGCAGTTCTTC
-	TRBD2	TRBJ2-7	TRBV11-2	CASSPPGGYEQYF	TGTGCCAGCAGCCCCCCGGGGGGCTACGAGCAGTACTTC
-	TRBD1	TRBJ1-5	TRBV28	CASSLVGTGQQPQHF	TGTGCCAGCAGTTTGGTCGGGACAGGGCAACAGCCCCAGCATTTT
-	-	TRBJ1-4	TRBV5-5	CASSLGTTGINEKLFF	TGTGCCAGCAGCTTGGGCACGACAGGTATTAATGAAAAACTGTTTTTT
-	TRBD2	TRBJ2-3	TRBV4-2	CASSQRLARKATDTQYF	TGTGCCAGCAGCCAACGACTAGCGCGCAAAGCCACAGATACGCAGTATTTT
once	-	TRBJ2-5	TRBV7-3	CASSAQVQETQYF	TGTGCCAGCAGCGCACAGGTCCAAGAGACCCAGTACTTC
-	TRBD2	TRBJ2-7	TRBV28	CASSFSGLAGVLQYF	TGTGCCAGCAGTTTCTCCGGACTAGCGGGAGTTCTTCAGTACTTC
-	TRBD2	TRBJ2-7	TRBV7-9	CASSWGGYEQYF	TGTGCCAGCAGCTGGGGGGGTTACGAGCAGTACTTC
-	TRBD2	TRBJ2-1	TRBV6-5	CASSYTGGRLYNEQFF	TGTGCCAGCAGTTACACGGGCGGGAGACTCTACAATGAGCAGTTCTTC
-	TRBD1	TRBJ2-5	TRBV19	CASSIGGQGETQYF	TGTGCCAGTAGTATTGGGGGACAGGGGGAGACCCAGTACTTC
-	TRBD2	TRBJ2-7	TRBV5-8	CASGTSGTSYEQYF	TGTGCCAGCGGGACTAGCGGGACTTCTTACGAGCAGTACTTC
-	-	TRBJ1-4	TRBV7-2	CASSPQVGTNEKLFF	TGTGCCAGCAGCCCTCAGGTTGGGACTAATGAAAAACTGTTTTTT
once	-	TRBJ2-1	TRBV28	CASSLSLSSYNEQFF	TGTGCCAGCAGTTTATCTCTTAGCTCCTACAATGAGCAGTTCTTC
once	-	TRBJ1-2	TRBV2	CASSGEPPSRGAYGYTF	TGTGCCAGCAGTGGTGAGCCTCCGAGTCGGGGGGCCTATGGCTACACCTTC
-	-	TRBJ2-1	TRBV9	CASSPRGADSYNEQFF	TGTGCCAGCAGCCCCCGGGGAGCGGATTCGTACAATGAGCAGTTCTTC
-	-	TRBJ2-2	TRBV5-4	CASSLFSGPRTGELFF	TGTGCCAGCAGCTTGTTTTCAGGTCCTCGCACCGGGGAGCTGTTTTTT
-	TRBD2	TRBJ2-1	TRBV7-2	CASSPLGTSPNEQFF	TGTGCCAGCAGCCCCCTCGGGACTAGCCCAAATGAGCAGTTCTTC
-	TRBD1	TRBJ1-1	TRBV4-1	CASSQPGTAPARAFF	TGCGCCAGCAGCCAGCCCGGGACAGCCCCCGCCAGAGCTTTCTTT
-	-	TRBJ1-6	TRBV5-1	CARISPGSSYNSPLHF	TGCGCCAGGATCTCCCCCGGGAGCTCCTATAATTCACCCCTCCACTTT
-	-	TRBJ2-5	TRBV28	CASSPEGFGQETQYF	TGTGCCAGCAGTCCCGAGGGCTTTGGGCAAGAGACCCAGTACTTC
-	TRBD1	TRBJ1-2	TRBV19	CASSIGQGGGYTF	TGTGCCAGTAGTATAGGACAGGGAGGTGGCTACACCTTC
-	TRBD1	TRBJ1-4	TRBV6-1	CGTTGGTVNEKLFF	TGTGGCACAACAGGGGGGACAGTTAATGAAAAACTGTTTTTT
-	-	TRBJ1-2	TRBV7-3	CASSLVGGDGYTF	TGTGCCAGCAGCTTAGTGGGAGGGGATGGCTACACCTTC
-	-	TRBJ1-4	TRBV2	CASSARQNEKLFF	TGTGCCAGCAGTGCCAGGCAGAATGAAAAACTGTTTTTT
few	-	TRBJ1-2	TRBV5-1	CASRAYRDGYGYTF	TGCGCCAGCAGAGCGTACAGGGACGGCTATGGCTACACCTTC
medium-sized	-	TRBJ1-1	TRBV6-1	CASSGLGGGLGAFF	TGTGCCAGCAGTGGATTAGGGGGGGGGCTAGGAGCTTTCTTT
-	TRBD1	TRBJ2-7	TRBV7-9	CASSPGSAGGYEQYF	TGTGCCAGCAGCCCCGGGTCGGCAGGGGGATACGAGCAGTACTTC
-	-	TRBJ1-5	TRBV7-2	CASSLGHSNQPQHF	TGTGCCAGCAGCTTAGGACATAGCAATCAGCCCCAGCATTTT
-	TRBD1	TRBJ1-5	TRBV7-9	CASSGDRGKGGQPQHF	TGTGCCAGCAGCGGAGACAGGGGGAAAGGAGGCCAGCCCCAGCATTTT
-	TRBD2	TRBJ2-7	TRBV7-9	CASSLGLAGGEQYF	TGTGCCAGCAGCTTAGGGCTAGCGGGTGGCGAGCAGTACTTC
-	-	TRBJ2-1	TRBV9	CASSNTRGDRYNEQFF	TGTGCCAGCAGCAATACCAGGGGGGACCGTTACAATGAGCAGTTCTTC
-	-	TRBJ1-6	TRBV4-2	CASSQSDPGQGWVYNSPLHF	TGTGCCAGCAGCCAATCGGATCCAGGACAAGGATGGGTCTATAATTCACCCCTCCACTTT
-	-	TRBJ2-7	TRBV5-6	CASSLPGAGEQYF	TGTGCCAGCAGCTTGCCGGGAGCCGGCGAGCAGTACTTC
-	TRBD2	TRBJ2-7	TRBV13	CASSSTPGLAYEQYF	TGTGCCAGCAGCTCGACCCCGGGACTAGCCTACGAGCAGTACTTC
-	-	TRBJ2-3	TRBV5-4	CAGQVSSTDTQYF	TGTGCCGGTCAAGTTAGTAGCACAGATACGCAGTATTTT
-	-	TRBJ2-7	TRBV6-5	CASRPTTSFGEQYF	TGTGCCAGCAGACCAACCACTAGCTTCGGCGAGCAGTACTTC
-	TRBD1	TRBJ2-7	TRBV4-1	CASSQEVGRGREQYF	TGCGCCAGCAGCCAAGAAGTCGGCAGGGGGCGCGAGCAGTACTTC
once	-	TRBJ2-2	TRBV23-1	CASLPLRGQTSTGELFF	TGCGCCAGCCTCCCTCTCCGGGGACAAACGAGCACCGGGGAGCTGTTTTTT
-	TRBD1	TRBJ1-5	TRBV6-1	CASSDAGQGNQPQHF	TGTGCCAGCAGTGACGCGGGACAGGGGAATCAGCCCCAGCATTTT
-	-	TRBJ2-7	TRBV7-2	CASSLPTVSYEQYF	TGTGCCAGCAGCTTACCAACGGTCTCCTACGAGCAGTACTTC
-	TRBD1	TRBJ2-1	TRBV27	CASRDRDPNEQFF	TGTGCCAGCCGGGACAGGGATCCCAATGAGCAGTTCTTC
-	-	TRBJ1-4	TRBV7-6	CASSEGRGNEKLFF	TGTGCCAGCAGCGAAGGGCGGGGGAATGAAAAACTGTTTTTT
-	TRBD1	TRBJ1-2	TRBV7-2	CASGGTGLQYGYTF	TGTGCCAGCGGGGGGACAGGACTCCAATATGGCTACACCTTC
-	-	TRBJ1-4	TRBV7-9	CASSLGGQNEKLFF	TGTGCCAGCAGCTTAGGGGGACAAAATGAAAAACTGTTTTTT
-	TRBD2	TRBJ2-3	TRBV7-2	CASSLAPTSGTDTQYF	TGTGCCAGCAGCTTAGCGCCAACTAGCGGCACAGATACGCAGTATTTT
once	TRBD1	TRBJ2-7	TRBV29-1	CSVEGQGYEQYF	TGCAGCGTTGAGGGACAGGGATACGAGCAGTACTTC
-	-	TRBJ2-7	TRBV6-5	CASSYSGQGSYEQYF	TGTGCCAGCAGTTACTCGGGGCAGGGCTCCTACGAGCAGTACTTC
-	-	TRBJ2-7	TRBV9	CASSVGLDYEQYF	TGTGCCAGCAGCGTGGGACTCGACTACGAGCAGTACTTC
-	TRBD1	TRBJ2-7	TRBV9	CASSPRGQGSYEQYF	TGTGCCAGCAGCCCCCGAGGACAGGGTTCCTACGAGCAGTACTTC
few	-	TRBJ2-5	TRBV4-2	CASSQGGQSETQYF	TGTGCCAGCAGCCAAGGCGGTCAGAGTGAGACCCAGTACTTC
-	-	TRBJ2-7	TRBV2	CASVQGYEQYF	TGTGCCAGCGTTCAGGGCTACGAGCAGTACTTC
-	TRBD2	TRBJ2-1	TRBV7-8	CASSARWTSGGRNEQFF	TGTGCCAGCAGCGCGCGCTGGACTAGCGGGGGACGGAATGAGCAGTTCTTC